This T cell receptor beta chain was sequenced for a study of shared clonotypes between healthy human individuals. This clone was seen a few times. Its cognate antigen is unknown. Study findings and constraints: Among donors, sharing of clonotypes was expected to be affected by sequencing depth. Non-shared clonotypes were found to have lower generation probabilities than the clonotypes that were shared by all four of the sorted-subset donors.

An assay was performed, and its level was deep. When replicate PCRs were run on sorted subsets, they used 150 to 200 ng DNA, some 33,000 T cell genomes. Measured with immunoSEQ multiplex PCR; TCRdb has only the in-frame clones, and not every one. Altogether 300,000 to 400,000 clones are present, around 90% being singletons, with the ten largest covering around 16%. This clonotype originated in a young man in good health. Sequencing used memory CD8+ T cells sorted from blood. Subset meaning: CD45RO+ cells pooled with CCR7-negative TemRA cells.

CDR3 coding DNA: TGTGCCAGCAGCTTAGTTTCGGGGCTGGATGACGAGCAGTACTTC. Its translation: CASSLVSGLDDEQYF. V usage is TRBV11-2 and J usage is TRBJ2-7; D tentatively fits TRBD1 or TRBD2 (5 bases each). Trimming removed 1 base from V and 5 bases from J, with 15 bases in between. The CDR3 totals 15 residues. CDR1 and CDR2 from the germline V gene are SGHAT and FQNNGV. The entire variable domain, with the rest obtained from reference TRBV11-2 and TRBJ2-7, is as follows: EAGVAQSPRYKIIEKRQSVAFWCNPISGHATLYWYQQILGQGPKLLIQFQNNGVVDDSQLPKDRFSAERLKGVDSTLKIQPAKLEDSAVYLCASSLVSGLDDEQYFGPGTRLTVT.